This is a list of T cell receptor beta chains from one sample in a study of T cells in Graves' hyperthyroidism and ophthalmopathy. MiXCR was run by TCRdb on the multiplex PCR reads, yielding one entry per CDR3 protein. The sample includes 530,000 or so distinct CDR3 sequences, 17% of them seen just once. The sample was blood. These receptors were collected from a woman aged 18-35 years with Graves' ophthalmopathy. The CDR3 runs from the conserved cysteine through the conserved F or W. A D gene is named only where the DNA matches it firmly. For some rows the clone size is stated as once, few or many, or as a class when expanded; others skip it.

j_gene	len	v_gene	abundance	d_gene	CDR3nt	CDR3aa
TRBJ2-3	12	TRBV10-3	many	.	TGTGCCATCAGCGAGGACAGAGGCACGCAGTATTTT	CAISEDRGTQYF
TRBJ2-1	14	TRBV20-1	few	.	TGCAGTGCTAGGGGAGAGAAGATCTACAATGAGCAGTTCTTC	CSARGEKIYNEQFF
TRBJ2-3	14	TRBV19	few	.	TGTGCCAGTACCGAGACAGTTAGCACAGATACGCAGTATTTT	CASTETVSTDTQYF
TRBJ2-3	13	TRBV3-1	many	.	TGTGCCAGCAGCCAAGATGGGGGCGGGACGCAGTATTTT	CASSQDGGGTQYF
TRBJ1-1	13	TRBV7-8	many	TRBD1	TGTGCCAGCAGCCCAGGGGGTTTCACTGAAGCTTTCTTT	CASSPGGFTEAFF
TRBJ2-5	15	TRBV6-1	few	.	TGTGCCAGCAAGGCGGCCGGGACATTGAGAGAGACCCAGTACTTC	CASKAAGTLRETQYF
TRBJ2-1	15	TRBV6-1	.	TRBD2	TGTGCCAGCAGTTCTAGCGGGGGGATCTACAATGAGCAGTTCTTC	CASSSSGGIYNEQFF
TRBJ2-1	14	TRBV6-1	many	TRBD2	TGTGCCAGCAGTGGAGGCGGGAGGGTCAATGAGCAGTTCTTC	CASSGGGRVNEQFF
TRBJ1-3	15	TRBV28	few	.	TGTGCCAGCAGTTTCCCCGCGTACTCTGGAAACACCATATATTTT	CASSFPAYSGNTIYF
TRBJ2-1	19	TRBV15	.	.	TGTGCCACCAGCAAAGACAGGGACTTACTAGCGGTTTCCTACAATGAGCAGTTCTTC	CATSKDRDLLAVSYNEQFF
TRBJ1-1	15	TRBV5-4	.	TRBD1	TGTGCCAGCAGCTTGGGCAACAGGGGAGCACTTGAAGCTTTCTTT	CASSLGNRGALEAFF
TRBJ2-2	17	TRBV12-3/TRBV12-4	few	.	TGTGCCAGCAGCCCTGATGTTCTAGAGGAGAACACCGGGGAGCTGTTTTTT	CASSPDVLEENTGELFF
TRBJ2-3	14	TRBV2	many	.	TGTGCCAGCAGTGAAGATTGGCAGACCTATACGCAGTATTTT	CASSEDWQTYTQYF
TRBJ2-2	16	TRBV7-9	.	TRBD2	TGTGCCAGCACCCGAGGAGCGGGAGCGAACACCGGGGAGCTGTTTTTT	CASTRGAGANTGELFF
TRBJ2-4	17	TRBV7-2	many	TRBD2	TGTGCCAGCACCCAATGGGTTAGCGGGAGCCCGGGAAACATTCAGTACTTC	CASTQWVSGSPGNIQYF
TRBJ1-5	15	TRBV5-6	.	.	TGTGCCAGCAGCTCCTATGCCAGGCTAAATCAGCCCCAGCATTTT	CASSSYARLNQPQHF
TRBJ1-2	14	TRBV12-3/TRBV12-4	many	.	TGTGCCAGCAGTTCCCAGACAGTGAACTATGGCTACACCTTC	CASSSQTVNYGYTF
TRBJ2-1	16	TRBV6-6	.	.	TGTGCCAGCAGTTACTACGCAGGGGTCATAGGCAATGAGCAGTTCTTC	CASSYYAGVIGNEQFF
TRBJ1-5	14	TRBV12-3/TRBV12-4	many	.	TGTGCCAGCAGTTTAAATGAGGGTGGTCAGCCCCAGCATTTT	CASSLNEGGQPQHF
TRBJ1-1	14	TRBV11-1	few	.	TGTGCCAGCAGCAAATCGGCCGAGAACACTGAAGCTTTCTTT	CASSKSAENTEAFF
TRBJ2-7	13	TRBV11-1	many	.	TGTGCCAGCAGCTTAGAGGCGGACTACGAGCAGTACTTC	CASSLEADYEQYF
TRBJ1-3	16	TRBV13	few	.	TGTGCCAGCAGCTTTCCCTCGGGGGATTTGGGGAACACCATATATTTT	CASSFPSGDLGNTIYF
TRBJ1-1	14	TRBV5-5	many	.	TGTGCCAGCAGCTTTCCAGATCTGAACACTGAAGCTTTCTTT	CASSFPDLNTEAFF
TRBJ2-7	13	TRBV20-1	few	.	TGCAGTGCTGAGGGGGGGGGCTCCTACGAGCAGTACTTC	CSAEGGGSYEQYF
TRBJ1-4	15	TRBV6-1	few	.	TGTGCCAGCAGTCTGACAGATGAGGGTAATGAAAAACTGTTTTTT	CASSLTDEGNEKLFF
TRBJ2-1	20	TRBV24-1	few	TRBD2	TGTGCCACCAGTAAACATCCGGGACTAGCGGATCTAAGCTCCTACAATGAGCAGTTCTTC	CATSKHPGLADLSSYNEQFF
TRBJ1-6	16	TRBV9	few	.	TGTGCCAGCAGCGTAGCTGATTCACCGTTTAATTCACCCCTCCACTTT	CASSVADSPFNSPLHF
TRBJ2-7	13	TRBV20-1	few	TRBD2	TGCAGTGCTCAAAGCGGGAGGGCCTGGGAGCAGTACTTC	CSAQSGRAWEQYF
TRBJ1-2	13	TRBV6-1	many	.	TGTGCCAGCACTGACATAGAATTCTATGGCTACACCTTC	CASTDIEFYGYTF
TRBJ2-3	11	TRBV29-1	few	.	TGCAGCGTTCAAGGGGCAGATACGCAGTATTTT	CSVQGADTQYF
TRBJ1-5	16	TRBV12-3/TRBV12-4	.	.	TGTGCCAGCAGTTTAGGCTCAGCTATCGTAGGTCAGCCCCAGCATTTT	CASSLGSAIVGQPQHF
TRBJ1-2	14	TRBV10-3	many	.	TGTGCCATCAGTGAGCTGAGGGCTAACTATGGCTACACCTTC	CAISELRANYGYTF
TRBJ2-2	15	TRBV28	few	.	TGTGCCAGCAGATCCCCTTTGGAGACGGTCGGGGAGCTGTTTTTT	CASRSPLETVGELFF
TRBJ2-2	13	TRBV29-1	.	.	TGCAGCGTTGGGGAAGGCGGCACCGGGGAGCTGTTTTTT	CSVGEGGTGELFF
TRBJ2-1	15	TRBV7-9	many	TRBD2	TGTGCCAGCAGCCCATCTAGCGGGAGGTTCAATGAGCAGTTCTTC	CASSPSSGRFNEQFF
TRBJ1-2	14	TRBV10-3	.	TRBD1	TGTGCCATCAGCCCCCGGGACAGCACTTATGGCTACACCTTC	CAISPRDSTYGYTF
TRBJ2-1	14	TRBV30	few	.	TGTGCCTGGAGTTCAGGGGCAGGGGCAAATGAGCAGTTCTTC	CAWSSGAGANEQFF
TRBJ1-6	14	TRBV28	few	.	TGTGCCAGCAGTTTGCCAGGGAATAATTCACCCCTCCACTTT	CASSLPGNNSPLHF
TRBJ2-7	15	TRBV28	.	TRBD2	TGTGCCAGCAGTTTAATGGCTAGCGGGGCGTACGAGCAGTACTTC	CASSLMASGAYEQYF
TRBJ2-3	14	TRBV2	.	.	TGTGCCAGCAACTCCGTGTGGAGCACAGATACGCAGTATTTT	CASNSVWSTDTQYF
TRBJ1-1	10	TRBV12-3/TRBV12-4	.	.	TGTGCCAGCAGTTCAGGGGAAGCTTTCTTT	CASSSGEAFF
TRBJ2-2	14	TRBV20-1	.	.	TGCAGTGCTAGAGATTACATAAACACCGGGGAGCTGTTTTTT	CSARDYINTGELFF
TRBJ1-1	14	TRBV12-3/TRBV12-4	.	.	TGTGCCAGCAGTTTTGACCGGGAGGGGACTGAAGCTTTCTTT	CASSFDREGTEAFF
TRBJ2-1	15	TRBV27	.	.	TGTGCCAGCAACAGAACTGGAAGCTCCTACAATGAGCAGTTCTTC	CASNRTGSSYNEQFF
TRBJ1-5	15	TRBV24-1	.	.	TGTGCCACCAGTGATGCCCAACAGGGCAATCAGCCCCAGCATTTT	CATSDAQQGNQPQHF
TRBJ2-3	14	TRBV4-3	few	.	TGCGCCAGCAGCCCGACAGTAGGCACAGATACGCAGTATTTT	CASSPTVGTDTQYF
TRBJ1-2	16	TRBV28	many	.	TGTGCCAGCAGTCCCGGGTTGCGCAGTACAAACTATGGCTACACCTTC	CASSPGLRSTNYGYTF
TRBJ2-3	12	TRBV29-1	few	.	TGCAGCGTGACCACTAGCACAGATACGCAGTATTTT	CSVTTSTDTQYF
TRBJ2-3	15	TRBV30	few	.	TGTGCCTGGAGTGACAGGTCCCCTCGGACAGATACGCAGTATTTT	CAWSDRSPRTDTQYF
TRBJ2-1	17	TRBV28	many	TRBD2	TGTGCCAGCAGTCACGGGGGTAGCGGGGGCTACTACAATGAGCAGTTCTTC	CASSHGGSGGYYNEQFF
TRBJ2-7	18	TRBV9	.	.	TGTGCCAGCAGCGTTCTAGGGTCCGACGAGGGTTTTTCCTACGAGCAGTACTTC	CASSVLGSDEGFSYEQYF
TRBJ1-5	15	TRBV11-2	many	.	TGTGCCAGCAGCTTAGACGGACGGAATAATCAGCCCCAGCATTTT	CASSLDGRNNQPQHF
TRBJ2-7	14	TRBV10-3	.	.	TGTGCCATCAGTGGGTTTGCCGTCGTAAACGAGCAGTACTTC	CAISGFAVVNEQYF